The present entry profiles one T cell receptor beta chain with its context. The target antigen is unknown. This entry is derived from a study of cytomegalovirus exposure and HLA in healthy donors. The PCR had 60 Vbeta and 13 Jbeta primers. Clones were sequenced by immunoSEQ multiplex PCR, and TCRdb holds only the in-frame ones, with some missing. The data hold around 91,000 clones, with 78% observed a single time. The junction had 4 bases not matched to a gene; V was cut back by 3 bases and J by 9 bases. Germline CDR1 and CDR2: SGHDT and YYEEEE. The CDR3 extends over 12 amino acids. Whole-study results and caveats: Links to common viral pathogens appeared, in a later analysis, for several of the most significant clusters. Earlier results showed most TCR beta V segments being productive about 87% or about 30% of the time.

This TCR was recovered from a male donor in good health and CMV-seropositive. Sequencing was performed on PBMCs. The chain links TRBV5-6 to TRBJ1-1, with 8 bases that match TRBD1. The CDR3 sequence is CASSSQGAQAFF. The CDR3 nucleotides read TGTGCCAGCAGCTCGCAGGGGGCGCAAGCTTTCTTT.